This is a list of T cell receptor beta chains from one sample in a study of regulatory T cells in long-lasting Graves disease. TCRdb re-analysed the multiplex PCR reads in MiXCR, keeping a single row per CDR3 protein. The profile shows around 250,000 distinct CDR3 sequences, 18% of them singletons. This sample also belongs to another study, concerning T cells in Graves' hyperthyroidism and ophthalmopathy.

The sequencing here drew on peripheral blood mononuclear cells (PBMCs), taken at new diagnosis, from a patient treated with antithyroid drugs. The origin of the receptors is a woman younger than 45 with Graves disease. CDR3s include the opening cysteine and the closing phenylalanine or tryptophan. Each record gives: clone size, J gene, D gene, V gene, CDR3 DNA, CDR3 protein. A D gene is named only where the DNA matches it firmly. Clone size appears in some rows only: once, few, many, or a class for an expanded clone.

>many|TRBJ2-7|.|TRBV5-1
TGCGCCAGCAGCCCGGTTGAGGGGAACGAGCAGTACTTC
CASSPVEGNEQYF
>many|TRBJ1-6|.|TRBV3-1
TGTGCCAGCAGCCTCCAAGGGGGGGTTGGTTCACCCCTCCACTTT
CASSLQGGVGSPLHF
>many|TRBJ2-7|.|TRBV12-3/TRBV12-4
TGTGCCAGCGGCGGCACAAGCTCCTACGAGCAGTACTTC
CASGGTSSYEQYF
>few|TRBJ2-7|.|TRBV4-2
TGTGCCAGCAGCCAAGCCCACGGGAGCAGGCCCTACGAGCAGTACTTC
CASSQAHGSRPYEQYF
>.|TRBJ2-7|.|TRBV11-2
TGTGCCAGCAGCTTTTCGGGAGTTTACGAGCAGTACTTC
CASSFSGVYEQYF
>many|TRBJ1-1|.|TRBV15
TGTGCCACCAGCAGAGGTCCAGACATAAACACTGAAGCTTTCTTT
CATSRGPDINTEAFF
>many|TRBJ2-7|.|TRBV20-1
TGCAGTGCTCTTACCCCAGCGGGTGGCTCCTACGAGCAGTACTTC
CSALTPAGGSYEQYF
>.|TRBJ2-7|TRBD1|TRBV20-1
TGCAGTGCTAGTCTGGGACAGGGAACCTACGAGCAGTACTTC
CSASLGQGTYEQYF
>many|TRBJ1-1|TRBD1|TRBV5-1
TGCGCCAGCAGCGACGGAGGGGGCGGCACTGAAGCTTTCTTT
CASSDGGGGTEAFF
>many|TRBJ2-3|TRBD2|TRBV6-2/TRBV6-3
TGTGCCAGCAGTTACTTTAGCGGGGGCGGCACAGATACGCAGTATTTT
CASSYFSGGGTDTQYF
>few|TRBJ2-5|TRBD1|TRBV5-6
TGTGCCAGCAGCTTTGCGCAGGGGGATGGGGAAGAGACCCAGTACTTC
CASSFAQGDGEETQYF
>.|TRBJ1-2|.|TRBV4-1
TGCGCCAGCAGCCAAGTGACGAAACTTGGTCAGAAAGGAATAAACTATGGCTACACCTTC
CASSQVTKLGQKGINYGYTF
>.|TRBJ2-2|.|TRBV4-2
TGTGCCAGCAGCCAAGACCTAAGTTCGGGGAACACCGGGGAGCTGTTTTTT
CASSQDLSSGNTGELFF
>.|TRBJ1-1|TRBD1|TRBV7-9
TGTGCCAGCAGATATCAGGGGGTAGGCACTGAAGCTTTCTTT
CASRYQGVGTEAFF
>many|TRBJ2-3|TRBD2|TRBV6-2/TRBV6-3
TGTGCCAGCAGTGAAGCAGCGGGGGTCCTCGATACGCAGTATTTT
CASSEAAGVLDTQYF
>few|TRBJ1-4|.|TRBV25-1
TGTGCCAGCACCGGAGGCTCAGAAAATGAAAAGCTGTTTTTT
CASTGGSENEKLFF
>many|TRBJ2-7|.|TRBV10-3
TGTACCATCAGTGACCCCCGCGACAGCCACGAGCAGTACTTC
CTISDPRDSHEQYF
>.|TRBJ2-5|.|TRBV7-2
TGTGCCAGCAGTTTGGGGGGGGCATTTGAGACCCAGTACTTC
CASSLGGAFETQYF
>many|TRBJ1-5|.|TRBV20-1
TGCAGCGTGGCAGGGCAAAATCAGCCCCAGCATTTT
CSVAGQNQPQHF
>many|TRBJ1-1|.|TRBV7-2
TGTGCCAGCAGCTGGACGGGACGGCCGAACACTGAAGCTTTCTTT
CASSWTGRPNTEAFF
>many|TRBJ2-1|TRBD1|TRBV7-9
TGTGCCAGCAGCCTACCTGAGACAGGGGCCGGAACGGACAATGAGCAGTTCTTC
CASSLPETGAGTDNEQFF
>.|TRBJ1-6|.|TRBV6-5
TGCGCCAGCATGACCATTTTAGGCCCCTCTTATAATTCACCCCTCCACTTT
CASMTILGPSYNSPLHF
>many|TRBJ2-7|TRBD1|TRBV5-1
TGCGCCAGCAGCCCGACTGGACAGGCCTACGAGCAGTACTTC
CASSPTGQAYEQYF
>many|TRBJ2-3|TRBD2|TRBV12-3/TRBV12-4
TGTGCCAGCAGGGGACTAGCGGGCCCAGATACGCAGTATTTT
CASRGLAGPDTQYF
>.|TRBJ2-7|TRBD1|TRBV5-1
TGCGCCAGCAGCCGCGGGGGGACAGGGGGAAGCAAGCAGTACTTC
CASSRGGTGGSKQYF
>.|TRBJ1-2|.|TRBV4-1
TGCGCCAGCAGCCTGGACAGAAGGAACTATGGCTACACCTTC
CASSLDRRNYGYTF
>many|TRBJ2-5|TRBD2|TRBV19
TGTGCCAGTACCCCGTCGGGTTTGCGGGGGGAGACCCAGTACTTC
CASTPSGLRGETQYF
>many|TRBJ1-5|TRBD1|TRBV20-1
TGCAGTGCCAAGAGAGGGGGCGGGAATCAGCCCCAGCATTTT
CSAKRGGGNQPQHF
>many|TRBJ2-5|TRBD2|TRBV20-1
TGCAGTGCTAGAGATCCGGGGGGTCTCCAAGAGACCCAGTACTTC
CSARDPGGLQETQYF
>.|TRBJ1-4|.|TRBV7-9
TGTGCCAGCAGCCCCGCGGACACCCTAGGAGAAAAACTGGTTTTT
CASSPADTLGEKLVF
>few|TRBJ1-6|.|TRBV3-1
TGTGCCAGCAGCCCCCGGGGTGGTAGTTCACCCCTCCACTTT
CASSPRGGSSPLHF
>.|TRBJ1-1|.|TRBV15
TGTGCCACCAGCAGAGTGCGGGCAACTGAAGCTTTCTTT
CATSRVRATEAFF
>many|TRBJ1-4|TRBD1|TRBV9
TGTGCCAGCAACCCGGGACAGGGAGGTGAAAAACTGTTTTTT
CASNPGQGGEKLFF
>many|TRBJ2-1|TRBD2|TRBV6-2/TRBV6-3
TGTGCCAGCAGTACCCTCCAGTATTCCGGGACTACCAATGAGCAGTTCTTC
CASSTLQYSGTTNEQFF
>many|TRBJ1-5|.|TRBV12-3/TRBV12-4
TGTGCCAGCAGTTTTATAGGGGTTGGGCCCCAGCATTTT
CASSFIGVGPQHF
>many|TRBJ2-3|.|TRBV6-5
TGTGCCAGCAGTTACGAGGTGGAAGATACGCAGTATTTT
CASSYEVEDTQYF
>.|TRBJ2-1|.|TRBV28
TGTGCCAGCGGGGCCATTTACAATGAGCAGTTCTTC
CASGAIYNEQFF
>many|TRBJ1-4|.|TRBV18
TGTGCCAGCTCACAAGAGGGGTACGAAAAACTGTTTTTT
CASSQEGYEKLFF
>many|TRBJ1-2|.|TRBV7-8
TGTGCCAGCAGCGTACGCGGGACAACCTATGGCTACACCTTC
CASSVRGTTYGYTF
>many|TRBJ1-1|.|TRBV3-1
TGTGCCAGCAGCCAGGGTTGGACTGAAGCTTTCTTT
CASSQGWTEAFF
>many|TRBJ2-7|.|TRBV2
TGTGCCAGCGAGTACCGGGCCCGCCCCTACGAGCAGTACTTC
CASEYRARPYEQYF
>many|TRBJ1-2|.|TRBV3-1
TGTGCCAGCAGCCAGGCCCCCCTCAGCTATGGCTACACCTTC
CASSQAPLSYGYTF
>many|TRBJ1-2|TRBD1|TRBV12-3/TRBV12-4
TGTGCCAGCAGCCAACCCGGGACAGGGGGCGCTTATGGCTACACCTTC
CASSQPGTGGAYGYTF
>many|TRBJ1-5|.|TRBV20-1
TGCAGTGCTAGAGACCCGGGGTACAATCAGCCCCAGCATTTT
CSARDPGYNQPQHF
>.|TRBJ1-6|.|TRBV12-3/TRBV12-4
TGTGCCAGCAGTCCCTCGGGGGGAAATTCACCCCTCCACTTT
CASSPSGGNSPLHF
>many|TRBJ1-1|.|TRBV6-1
TGTGCCAGCAGTCCCGACGGTCTTCAGGCTTTCTTT
CASSPDGLQAFF
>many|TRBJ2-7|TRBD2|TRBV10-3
TGTGCCATCAGTGACACTAGCGCCAACTCCTACGAGCAGTACTTC
CAISDTSANSYEQYF
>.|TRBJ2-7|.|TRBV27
TGTGCCAGCAGTTTATCCTCATACAGCGAGCAGTACTTC
CASSLSSYSEQYF
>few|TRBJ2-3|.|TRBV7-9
TGTGCCAGCAGCTTCCCCAAAGGGAAAGGCACAGATACGCAGTATTTT
CASSFPKGKGTDTQYF
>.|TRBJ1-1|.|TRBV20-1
TGCAGTGGGGCGGGGGGAGCGGTGAACACTGAAGCTTTCTTT
CSGAGGAVNTEAFF
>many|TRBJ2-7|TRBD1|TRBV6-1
TGTGCCAGCAGGAGACCTCTAACAGGGGCTGAGCAGTACTTC
CASRRPLTGAEQYF
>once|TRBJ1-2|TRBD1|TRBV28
TGTGCCAGCAGTTTAGCGGGACAGGGCTATGGCTACACCTTC
CASSLAGQGYGYTF
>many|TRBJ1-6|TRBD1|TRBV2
TGTGCCAGCAGACTACAGGGGCCCGGTTCACCCCTCCACTTT
CASRLQGPGSPLHF